Listed below are T cell receptor beta chains from one sample, sequenced in a study of T cells after yellow fever vaccination. TCRdb reanalysed the 5' RACE reads using MiXCR and keeps one entry per CDR3 protein. The table has some 150,000 distinct CDR3 sequences, about a tenth seen once. This specimen was CD8+ T cells sorted from PBMCs, taken 45 days after the yellow fever booster vaccination. Receptor source: a man younger than 35 who received the YFV17D yellow fever vaccine. Both conserved end residues are part of each CDR3. A D gene is named only where the DNA matches it firmly. Some rows mark clone size as missing; the rest say once, few, many or name a class of expanded clone.

j_call | clone_size | v_call | d_call | cdr3_aa | cdr3_nt
TRBJ2-7 | . | TRBV11-2 | . | CASSLTIGFDEQYF | TGTGCCAGCAGCTTAACCATTGGGTTCGACGAGCAGTACTTC
TRBJ2-5 | few | TRBV4-2 | TRBD2 | CASSQDILAGPRAQYF | TGTGCCAGCAGCCAAGACATCCTAGCGGGTCCGAGGGCCCAGTACTTC
TRBJ2-1 | few | TRBV5-6 | . | CASSPSVGVLQFF | TGTGCCAGCAGCCCCTCGGTGGGAGTCCTCCAGTTCTTC
TRBJ2-3 | few | TRBV10-2 | . | CATVGDTQYF | TGCGCCACCGTAGGAGATACGCAGTATTTT
TRBJ1-4 | many | TRBV5-1 | . | CASSRMGGSDEKLFF | TGCGCCAGCAGCCGGATGGGGGGCTCGGATGAAAAACTGTTTTTT
TRBJ2-5 | few | TRBV29-1 | TRBD1 | CSVVRDRETQYF | TGCAGCGTTGTCCGGGACAGAGAGACCCAGTACTTC
TRBJ2-4 | . | TRBV7-9 | . | CASSMGEYKNIQYF | TGTGCCAGCAGCATGGGGGAATACAAAAACATTCAGTACTTC
TRBJ2-4 | few | TRBV9 | TRBD1 | CASSAETRDSKNIQYF | TGTGCCAGCAGCGCAGAGACCCGGGACAGTAAAAACATTCAGTACTTC
TRBJ2-1 | many | TRBV7-2 | TRBD2 | CACTSGQNEQFF | TGTGCCTGTACTAGCGGCCAAAATGAGCAGTTCTTC
TRBJ2-1 | many | TRBV7-9 | . | CASSFDEQFF | TGTGCCAGCAGCTTTGATGAGCAGTTCTTC
TRBJ2-1 | . | TRBV7-9 | . | CASSAVTSNEQFF | TGTGCCAGCAGCGCAGTTACTAGCAATGAGCAGTTCTTC
TRBJ2-7 | few | TRBV29-1 | TRBD1 | CSVVTGGEQYF | TGCAGCGTGGTGACAGGGGGCGAGCAGTACTTC
TRBJ1-1 | few | TRBV20-1 | . | CSARDFTEINTEAFF | TGCAGTGCTAGAGATTTTACGGAAATAAACACTGAAGCTTTCTTT
TRBJ1-1 | . | TRBV19 | . | CASTDTINTEAFF | TGTGCCAGTACGGACACCATTAACACTGAAGCTTTCTTT
TRBJ1-1 | . | TRBV12-3/TRBV12-4 | . | CASSSDVGAFF | TGTGCCAGCAGTTCGGATGTTGGAGCTTTCTTT
TRBJ2-3 | few | TRBV23-1 | . | CASSPGFLLTDTQYF | TGCGCCAGCAGTCCTGGCTTTCTCCTCACAGATACGCAGTATTTT
TRBJ2-1 | . | TRBV4-1 | TRBD1 | CASSQSQTGGDEQFF | TGCGCCAGCAGCCAAAGCCAGACAGGGGGCGATGAGCAGTTCTTC
TRBJ2-1 | . | TRBV29-1 | . | CSARREPNNEQFF | TGCAGCGCCCGCCGAGAGCCCAACAATGAGCAGTTCTTC